Described below is a single T cell receptor beta chain sequence and its context. Its antigen is currently unknown. Profiling relied on immunoSEQ multiplex PCR, and the TCRdb table lists in-frame clones only, not all of them. Of some 66,000 clones listed, around four fifths were seen once; the top ten hold about 4.2%. In chemo-refractory metastatic non-small-cell lung cancer, patients got ipilimumab CTLA-4 blockade together with focal radiation. Germline V gives CDR1 SEHNR, CDR2 FQNEAQ (reference sequence). The CDR3 has 15 residues. J lost 4 bases, V lost 5 bases, and 5 bases had no gene match. This specimen belongs to a study of radiotherapy plus CTLA-4 blockade in lung cancer. Study context: Objective responses were seen in around 20% of patients, disease control in about 30%. General study findings and limits: Tumor-derived TCR clones expanded in blood after radiotherapy plus ipilimumab. Early clone dynamics of blood T cells, plus interferon-beta, reportedly predicted response best.

The sample consisted of peripheral blood, taken from a patient treated with radiotherapy plus ipilimumab. This sequence joins TRBV7-9 and TRBJ2-1; 10 bases map to TRBD2. This TCR derives from a human donor with non-small cell lung cancer who had a partial response to radiotherapy plus ipilimumab. CDR3 residues: CASSPGTSAYNEQFF. The CDR3 nucleotides read TGTGCCAGCAGCCCCGGGACTAGCGCGTACAATGAGCAGTTCTTC.